Listed below are T cell receptor beta chains from one sample, sequenced in a study of Ad26.COV2.S vaccination and SARS-CoV-2 variants. Here immunoSEQ multiplex PCR was the method, and the copy in TCRdb shows in-frame clones only, minus some. Of over 350,000 clones listed, 75% to 90% are singletons. Here the sequenced sample was peripheral blood, taken in a trial of Ad26.COV2.S vaccine versus placebo. Source of these receptors: a person between 18 and 65 years old who received the Ad26.COV2.S COVID-19 vaccine or a placebo. The CDR3 runs from the conserved cysteine through the conserved F or W. The D gene is left open where the match is weak. Size is omitted from some rows. Given values are once, few, many or a class for expanded clones.

j_call	cdr3_length	d_call	clone_size	v_call	cdr3_aa	cdr3_nt
TRBJ2-4	13	TRBD1	.	TRBV3-1/TRBV3-2	CASSHGTGGIQYF	TGTGCCAGCAGCCACGGGACAGGAGGCATTCAGTACTTC
TRBJ2-1	14	TRBD2	.	TRBV7-2	CASSLLAGYNEQFF	TGTGCCAGCAGCTTACTAGCGGGGTACAATGAGCAGTTCTTC
TRBJ2-1	15	TRBD2	.	TRBV11-2	CASRLAGTRGNEQFF	TGTGCCAGCAGACTAGCCGGGACTAGGGGCAATGAGCAGTTCTTC
TRBJ1-2	12	TRBD1	.	TRBV6-5	CASTRTGEGYTF	TGTGCCAGCACCAGGACAGGGGAGGGCTACACCTTC
TRBJ1-5	14	.	.	TRBV6-2/TRBV6-3	CASSWEYSNQPQHF	TGTGCCAGCAGTTGGGAATATAGCAATCAGCCCCAGCATTTT
TRBJ1-2	17	.	.	TRBV18	CASSPLRGRTTNYGYTF	TGTGCCAGCTCACCATTGCGAGGGCGGACCACTAACTATGGCTACACCTTC
TRBJ1-5	13	.	.	TRBV6-5	CASSYGRAQPQHF	TGTGCCAGCAGTTACGGGAGGGCCCAGCCCCAGCATTTT
TRBJ1-3	14	.	.	TRBV6-1	CASSEAAGGNTIYF	TGTGCCAGCAGTGAAGCGGCAGGCGGAAACACCATATATTTT
TRBJ1-5	13	.	.	TRBV7-8	CASTPSVNQPQHF	TGTGCCAGCACCCCGTCAGTCAATCAGCCCCAGCATTTT
TRBJ1-1	13	TRBD1	once	TRBV7-9	CASSSGQGLRAFF	TGTGCCAGCAGCTCAGGACAGGGTCTTCGAGCTTTCTTT
TRBJ2-2	13	.	.	TRBV5-1	CASSFQDTGELFF	TGCGCCAGCAGCTTCCAGGATACCGGGGAGCTGTTTTTT
TRBJ2-2	14	TRBD2	.	TRBV4-2	CASSQEGTSEELFF	TGTGCCAGCAGCCAAGAGGGGACTAGTGAGGAGCTGTTTTTT
TRBJ1-2	15	.	.	TRBV6-5	CASSYSRGVLYGYTF	TGTGCCAGCAGTTACTCGAGAGGGGTGCTTTATGGCTACACCTTC
TRBJ1-1	14	.	once	TRBV3-1/TRBV3-2	CASTKTTGGTEAFF	TGTGCCAGCACCAAAACCACCGGCGGAACTGAAGCTTTCTTT
TRBJ2-5	13	.	once	TRBV11-1	CASSLREGTAQYF	TGTGCCAGCAGCTTACGTGAGGGAACGGCCCAGTACTTC
TRBJ2-5	14	.	.	TRBV4-1	CASSQDWGIETQYF	TGCGCCAGCAGCCAAGATTGGGGTATTGAGACCCAGTACTTC
TRBJ1-2	15	.	.	TRBV5-4	CASSLGEGGGYGYTF	TGTGCCAGCAGCTTGGGAGAAGGGGGTGGCTATGGCTACACCTTC
TRBJ2-5	16	TRBD2	.	TRBV3-1/TRBV3-2	CASSQVTGGPQETQYF	TGTGCCAGCAGCCAAGTAACGGGGGGACCCCAAGAGACCCAGTACTTC
TRBJ1-2	15	.	few	TRBV21-1	CASSYRAHVSYGYTF	TGTGCCAGCTCTTACAGGGCCCACGTTAGCTATGGCTACACCTTC
TRBJ1-1	14	TRBD1	.	TRBV7-9	CASSPSGQHTEAFF	TGTGCCAGCAGCCCATCGGGACAGCACACTGAAGCTTTCTTT
TRBJ2-2	15	TRBD1	.	TRBV10-3	CAIGPTGDGTGELFF	TGTGCCATCGGGCCGACAGGGGACGGTACCGGGGAGCTGTTTTTT
TRBJ1-1	10	.	.	TRBV21-1	CASSSPEAFF	TGTGCCAGCAGCTCCCCTGAAGCTTTCTTT
TRBJ2-7	16	TRBD1	few	TRBV4-2	CASSLNTGTGPYEQYF	TGTGCCAGCAGCCTAAATACCGGGACAGGCCCCTACGAGCAGTACTTC
TRBJ2-2	13	.	few	TRBV24-1	CATSPSFTGELFF	TGTGCCACCAGTCCCTCTTTCACCGGGGAGCTGTTTTTT
TRBJ1-1	14	TRBD1	.	TRBV5-5	CASSFYRGTGEAFF	TGTGCCAGCAGCTTCTACAGGGGGACAGGGGAAGCTTTCTTT
TRBJ1-2	13	.	.	TRBV7-9	CASSLEQERGYTF	TGTGCCAGCAGCTTAGAACAGGAGCGAGGCTACACCTTC
TRBJ1-4	15	TRBD1	.	TRBV12-5	CASGSADRGNEKLFF	TGTGCTAGTGGTTCTGCGGACAGGGGAAATGAAAAACTGTTTTTT
TRBJ1-2	16	TRBD1	once	TRBV6-1	CASSVGTGAVIYGYTF	TGTGCCAGCAGTGTGGGGACAGGGGCGGTAATCTATGGCTACACCTTC
TRBJ1-3	16	.	.	TRBV3-1/TRBV3-2	CASSPFSGGTGNTIYF	TGTGCCAGCAGCCCTTTTAGCGGGGGGACTGGAAACACCATATATTTT
TRBJ1-1	16	.	once	TRBV27	CASSLSGQGMHTEAFF	TGTGCCAGCAGTTTATCGGGGCAGGGGATGCACACTGAAGCTTTCTTT
TRBJ1-4	16	.	.	TRBV5-1	CASSSTYSSTNEKLFF	TGCGCCAGCAGCAGCACGTACAGTTCAACTAATGAAAAACTGTTTTTT
TRBJ2-7	14	.	.	TRBV7-2	CASRQEGQGGEQYF	TGTGCCAGCAGGCAGGAGGGCCAGGGTGGCGAGCAGTACTTC
TRBJ1-6	16	.	.	TRBV19	CASSPGVGSYNSPLHF	TGTGCCAGTAGTCCCGGTGTTGGCTCCTATAATTCACCCCTCCACTTT
TRBJ2-7	12	.	.	TRBV6-5	CASRPTLYEQYF	TGTGCCAGCAGACCGACACTCTACGAGCAGTACTTC
TRBJ2-2	14	TRBD2	.	TRBV6-5	CASSNAGGPGELFF	TGTGCCAGCAGTAACGCGGGGGGGCCCGGGGAGCTGTTTTTT
TRBJ1-2	16	.	.	TRBV9	CASSVGGTLGNYGYTF	TGTGCCAGCAGCGTAGGAGGGACCCTGGGAAACTATGGCTACACCTTC
TRBJ1-5	14	.	.	TRBV6-2/TRBV6-3	CASSQLQRNQPQHF	TGTGCCAGCAGTCAACTCCAGAGAAATCAGCCCCAGCATTTT
TRBJ2-7	12	.	few	TRBV7-9	CASSLGGSEQYF	TGTGCCAGCAGCTTAGGAGGGAGCGAGCAGTACTTC
TRBJ2-1	15	TRBD1	.	TRBV6-5	CASSYSPGTGNEQFF	TGTGCCAGCAGTTACTCCCCCGGGACAGGGAATGAGCAGTTCTTC
TRBJ2-7	15	TRBD2	.	TRBV10-2	CASSESRGAPYEQYF	TGCGCCAGCAGTGAGTCGCGGGGGGCCCCCTACGAGCAGTACTTC
TRBJ1-1	13	.	.	TRBV6-2/TRBV6-3	CASSYEGYTEAFF	TGTGCCAGCAGTTACGAGGGGTACACTGAAGCTTTCTTT
TRBJ2-3	16	.	.	TRBV7-8	CASSLLVGEWTDTQYF	TGTGCCAGCAGCCTTCTAGTGGGGGAGTGGACAGATACGCAGTATTTT
TRBJ2-6	13	.	.	TRBV29-1	CSAQEIGANVLTF	TGCAGCGCCCAGGAAATTGGGGCCAACGTCCTGACTTTC
TRBJ2-7	12	.	once	TRBV7-9	CASSVGGWEQYF	TGTGCCAGCAGCGTAGGGGGTTGGGAGCAGTACTTC
TRBJ1-2	15	.	.	TRBV19	CASSIGDTFNYGYTF	TGTGCCAGTAGTATCGGGGACACCTTTAACTATGGCTACACCTTC
TRBJ1-6	14	TRBD1	.	TRBV11-2	CASSLGDSRRTLHF	TGTGCCAGCAGCTTGGGGGACAGCCGCCGGACCCTCCACTTT
TRBJ1-1	14	TRBD1	.	TRBV5-5	CASSLEGQDTEAFF	TGTGCCAGCAGCTTGGAGGGACAGGACACTGAAGCTTTCTTT
TRBJ2-7	18	TRBD2	.	TRBV3-1/TRBV3-2	CASSQETSGGPPSYEQYF	TGTGCCAGCAGCCAAGAAACTAGCGGGGGGCCACCCTCCTACGAGCAGTACTTC
TRBJ1-2	11	.	.	TRBV14	CASRMADGYTF	TGTGCCAGCAGAATGGCCGATGGCTACACCTTC